Described below is a single T cell receptor (beta chain) sequence and its context. Its antigen is unidentified. Documented time point: baseline pretreatment blood. Documented treatment: 15 Gy SBRT to primary tumor, nephrectomy 4 weeks later. This table comes from immunoSEQ multiplex PCR, and its TCRdb copy is limited to in-frame clones, with some not included. The sample shows about 49,000 clones, around 83% of them seen only once. The sample comes from a study of radiation and T cells in renal cell carcinoma. Study-wide results and limits: From baseline, blood top tumor clonotypes peaked at 2 weeks post-radiation.

This CDR3 has 12 residues. Trimming pared 2 bases from V and 6 bases from J, leaving 7 bases between. Looked up from germline, CDR1 is SEHNR and CDR2 is FQNEAQ (reference sequence). Source: blood, taken from a patient whose treatment included radiotherapy and nephrectomy. The V call is TRBV7-9, the J call TRBJ1-2; D gene uncertain. This TCR came from a woman between 70 and 85 years old with renal cell carcinoma. The CDR3 nucleotides read TGTGCCAGCAGCTTAATCGGGGATGGCTACACCTTC. Its translation: CASSLIGDGYTF.